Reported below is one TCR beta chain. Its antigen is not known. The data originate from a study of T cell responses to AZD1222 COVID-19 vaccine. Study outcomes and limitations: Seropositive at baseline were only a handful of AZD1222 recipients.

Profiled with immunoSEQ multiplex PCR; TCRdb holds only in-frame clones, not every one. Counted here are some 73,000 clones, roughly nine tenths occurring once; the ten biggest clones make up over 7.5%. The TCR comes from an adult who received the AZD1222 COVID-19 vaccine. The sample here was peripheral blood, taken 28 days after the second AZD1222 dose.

CDR3 DNA sequence: TGTGCCAGCAGTCCCAGATACAATGAGCAGTTCTTC. Its protein product is CASSPRYNEQFF. The chain has TRBV2 and TRBJ2-1; D gene ambiguous. CDR1 and CDR2 (germline): SNHLY, FYNNEI. The CDR3 spans 12 residues. Trimming removed 5 bases at V and 4 bases at J, with 6 bases between.